The 26 T cell receptor beta chains presented below share a single source sample, sequenced in a study of cytomegalovirus exposure and HLA in healthy donors. The study ran its PCR with 60 Vbeta and 13 Jbeta primers. TCRdb's table, derived via immunoSEQ multiplex PCR, lists solely in-frame clones and lacks some. The table includes 160,000 or so clones, about 86% detected once. Specimen: PBMCs. The receptors derive from a woman younger than 35 in good health and CMV-seronegative.

The sample holds a few counts of this clone. The chain employs TRBV5-5 and TRBJ2-1; D not certain. CDR1 and CDR2 from the germline V gene are SGHKS and YYEKEE (reference sequence). The V end lost 0 bases, the J end lost 7 bases, and 8 bases lay between the germline ends. The CDR3 length is 13 residues. CDR3 DNA sequence: TGTGCCAGCAGCTTGGGAGACGGGAATGAGCAGTTCTTC. Residues: CASSLGDGNEQFF.

There are a few counts of this clone. The genes are TRBV30 and TRBJ1-2, with a tentative D call TRBD1 (5 bases). V was trimmed by 5 bases and J by 1 base, leaving 17 bases between them. This CDR3 spans 15 amino acids. Germline V lookup: CDR1 GTSNPN, CDR2 SVGIG (reference sequence). For the CDR3, the DNA is TGTGCCTGGGACAGCCTAAGGGTCGATAACTATGGCTACACCTTC. This codes for CAWDSLRVDNYGYTF.

The V gene is TRBV28, the J gene TRBJ1-6, with a weak D call TRBD1 (5 bases). The germline V gene encodes CDR1 MDHEN and CDR2 SYDVKM. The CDR3 loop spans 12 amino acids. V dropped 6 bases and J dropped 10 bases, with 10 bases sitting between them. The CDR3 DNA is TGTGCCAGCAGAGCCCGGGGGTCACCCCTCCACTTT. It encodes CASRARGSPLHF.

Concerning this clone: The sample carries other DNA sequences with the same CDR3. CDR3 nucleotides: TGTGCCAGCTCATCCGACAGGGCTGGCTCCTACGAGCAGTACTTC. Amino acids: CASSSDRAGSYEQYF. The chain combines TRBV18 with TRBJ2-7; 7 bases fit TRBD1. V lost 5 bases to trimming and J lost 0 bases; unmatched junction nucleotides: 7. The V gene's germline CDR1 is KGHSH and CDR2 LQKENI. CDR3 length equals 15 residues.

This clone was detected once. This chain connects TRBV6-5 to TRBJ1-2; 8 positions agree with TRBD1. Germline trimming cut 2 bases from V and 2 bases from J; bases unmatched to any gene: 4. Germline assignment: CDR1 MNHEY and CDR2 SVGAGI. The CDR3 totals 15 residues. CDR3 in amino acids: CASSYDRGSNYGYTF. The CDR3 region has the DNA TGTGCCAGCAGTTACGACAGGGGTAGCAACTATGGCTACACCTTC.

V usage is TRBV30 and J usage is TRBJ2-2; 9 nucleotides match TRBD2. The CDR3 length is 17 residues. Germline CDR1 is GTSNPN and CDR2 is SVGIG (reference sequence). After removal of 1 base from V and 5 bases from J, the junction contained 11 bases not matched to a gene. CDR3 in amino acids: CAWSEILGLAGTGELFF. CDR3 nucleotides: TGTGCCTGGAGTGAGATCTTGGGACTAGCAGGGACCGGGGAGCTGTTTTTT.

The chain couples TRBV7-8 to TRBJ1-4; TRBD1 agrees at 8 bases. J gave up 7 bases and V 5 bases, and 6 bases lay outside the gene matches. CDR3 size: 14 residues. Germline CDR1 is SGHVS and CDR2 is FQNEAQ. CDR3 DNA sequence: TGTGCCAGCAGCCTGTGGACAGGGAGTGAAAAACTGTTTTTT. Translating gives CASSLWTGSEKLFF.

This chain uses TRBV19 with TRBJ1-2; D is possibly TRBD1 (6 bases). The CDR3 length is 16 residues. V lost 6 bases to trimming and J lost 0 bases, with 17 bases between them. Germline V gene sequence: CDR1 LNHDA, CDR2 SQIVND (reference sequence). CDR3 residues: CASSQPGTQTNYGYTF. The CDR3 DNA is TGTGCCAGTAGCCAACCCGGGACACAAACTAACTATGGCTACACCTTC.

V gene TRBV29-1 combines with J gene TRBJ1-1, with TRBD1 matching over 7 bases. The CDR3 runs to 13 residues. Germline V gene lookup returns CDR1 SQVTM and CDR2 ANQGSEA. V shed 0 bases and J 4 bases; nucleotides not matched to a gene: 2. CDR3 sequence: CSVEDPGGTEAFF. The DNA of the CDR3 is TGCAGCGTTGAAGATCCAGGGGGCACTGAAGCTTTCTTT.

This clone was counted only a few times. The chain joins TRBV6-1 to TRBJ2-1, with 7 bases fitting TRBD1. Per the germline V gene, CDR1 is MNHNS and CDR2 is SASEGT. After removal of 6 bases from V and 7 bases from J, the junction contained 15 bases not matched to a gene. This CDR3 has 16 residues. CDR3 in amino acids: CASSEIKQGTGNEQFF. The CDR3 DNA reads TGTGCCAGCAGCGAAATAAAACAGGGGACGGGGAATGAGCAGTTCTTC.

CDR3 coding DNA: TGTGCCAGCAGCGTACTACCAAAGGGGGCAGGCACCGGGGAGCTGTTTTTT. This codes for CASSVLPKGAGTGELFF. J is TRBJ2-2 and V is TRBV11-2, with 7 bases matching TRBD1. CDR3 size: 17 residues. V was clipped by 5 bases and J by 4 bases; unmatched bases: 13. Germline V gene data show CDR1 as SGHAT and CDR2 as FQNNGV.

The genes are TRBV19 and TRBJ2-3, with D perhaps matching TRBD2 (5 bases). The CDR3 sequence is 13 residues long. Germline lookup yields CDR1 LNHDA and CDR2 SQIVND (reference sequence). V lost 7 bases, J lost 1 base, and 9 bases lay in between. The CDR3 region has the DNA TGTGCCAGTACTAAGGGAGGCACAGATACGCAGTATTTT. This sequence encodes CASTKGGTDTQYF. Filled out from reference TRBV19 and TRBJ2-3, the complete variable domain reads DGGITQSPKYLFRKEGQNVTLSCEQNLNHDAMYWYRQDPGQGLRLIYYSQIVNDFQKGDIAEGYSVSREKKESFPLTVTSAQKNPTAFYLCASTKGGTDTQYFGPGTRLTVL.

V and J are TRBV27 and TRBJ1-2; 7 bases fit TRBD1. Germline V gene sequence: CDR1 MNHEY, CDR2 SMNVEV (reference sequence). The CDR3 consists of 13 residues. V lost 6 bases, J lost 8 bases, and 9 bases stayed unmatched. As DNA, the CDR3 is TGTGCCAGCAGGGCGAACAGGGGCGGCGGCTACACCTTC. Protein: CASRANRGGGYTF.

This chain connects TRBV9 to TRBJ1-2, with TRBD1 matching over 11 bases. The CDR3 spans 16 residues. Losses at the gene ends were 0 bases for V and 2 bases for J; bases not matched to a gene: 3. Per the germline V gene, CDR1 is SGDLS and CDR2 is YYNGEE. The CDR3 region has the DNA TGTGCCAGCAGCGTAGATGGGACAGGGGGAAACTATGGCTACACCTTC. It codes for CASSVDGTGGNYGYTF.

The rearrangement uses TRBV28 and TRBJ1-5, with 8 positions matching TRBD1. This CDR3 comprises 17 residues. Germline V gene lookup returns CDR1 MDHEN and CDR2 SYDVKM. V was pared by 4 bases and J by 2 bases, with 10 bases of the junction left unmatched. The CDR3 sequence: CASSSAGGRARNQPQHF. CDR3 nucleotide sequence: TGTGCCAGCAGTTCGGCAGGGGGCAGGGCACGCAATCAGCCCCAGCATTTT.

This clone was recorded a few times. CDR3 amino acids: CASSLYEGGTNEKLFF. The DNA for the CDR3 is TGTGCCAGCAGCTTATATGAGGGAGGAACTAATGAAAAACTGTTTTTT. The chain carries TRBV7-9 and TRBJ1-4, with D uncertain. V lost 2 bases, J lost 1 base, and 11 bases lay in between. CDR1 is SEHNR, CDR2 FQNEAQ, per germline (reference sequence). The CDR3 runs to 16 residues.

This chain joins TRBV4-2 and TRBJ2-1; TRBD2 agrees at 10 bases. Germline V lookup: CDR1 LGHNA, CDR2 YNFKEQ. This CDR3 spans 17 amino acids. V dropped 0 bases and J dropped 0; count of bases not matched to a gene: 2. CDR3 protein: CASSQEASGSSYNEQFF. For the CDR3, the DNA is TGTGCCAGCAGCCAAGAGGCTAGCGGGAGCTCCTACAATGAGCAGTTCTTC.

Notes on this clone: The sample carries other DNA sequences with the same CDR3. V and J are TRBV14 and TRBJ2-1, with 7 bases lining up with TRBD2. The length of the CDR3 is 14 residues. The J segment lost 7 bases and the V segment lost 4 bases, leaving 7 bases of the junction unmatched. CDR1 is SGHDN, CDR2 FVKESK, per germline. For the CDR3, the DNA is TGTGCCAGCAGCCCGCCGGGGGGAGGGAATGAGCAGTTCTTC. Translation gives CASSPPGGGNEQFF.

The chain is built from TRBV4-2 and TRBJ1-5; D not certain. Germline V CDR1 and CDR2: LGHNA, YNFKEQ. The V end lost 0 bases, the J end lost 0 bases, and 9 bases lay between the germline ends. The CDR3 totals 16 residues. The CDR3 loop reads CASSQEPLYSNQPQHF. CDR3 nucleotides: TGTGCCAGCAGCCAAGAACCCCTATATAGCAATCAGCCCCAGCATTTT.

The sample holds one count of this clone. The chain combines TRBV28 with TRBJ2-2, with D uncertain. This CDR3 has 13 amino acids. V lost 7 bases, J lost 5 bases, and 11 bases lay in between. Per germline, CDR1 MDHEN and CDR2 SYDVKM. CDR3 residues: CASTIGQTGELFF. In nucleotides, the CDR3 is TGTGCCAGCACCATTGGGCAAACCGGGGAGCTGTTTTTT.

CDR3 in amino acids: CASRLTGNDYGYTF. The CDR3 nucleotides read TGTGCCAGCAGATTGACAGGGAACGACTATGGCTACACCTTC. The rearrangement joins TRBV6-1 to TRBJ1-2; the match to TRBD1 covers 7 bases. The CDR3 covers 14 residues. Germline CDR1 reads MNHNS; CDR2 reads SASEGT. Trimming cost V 6 bases and J 3 bases; bases outside gene matches: 7.

This clone showed up just once. The chain joins TRBV7-9 to TRBJ1-3; possible D gene TRBD1, 5 bases. The ends were cut back, 5 bases at V and 3 bases at J, with 11 bases in the middle. Germline CDR1 SEHNR, CDR2 FQNEAQ (reference sequence). The length of the CDR3 is 14 residues. In DNA, the CDR3 is TGTGCCAGCAGCACAACGGGGGTTGGAAACACCATATATTTT. Translated, it gives CASSTTGVGNTIYF.

V gene TRBV27 combines with J gene TRBJ2-7, with D perhaps TRBD2 (5 bases). This CDR3 contains 15 residues. V lost 0 bases and J 6 bases, leaving 15 bases between the germline ends. Looked up from germline, CDR1 is MNHEY and CDR2 is SMNVEV (reference sequence). CDR3 in DNA: TGTGCCAGCAGTTTATCCCCGCCCCTAGGAGGCGAGCAGTACTTC. Protein: CASSLSPPLGGEQYF.

V is TRBV27 and J is TRBJ2-1, with 10 nucleotides matching TRBD1. V gave up 6 bases and J gave up 3 bases; unmatched junction bases: 5. The CDR3 covers 15 residues. From germline, CDR1 is MNHEY and CDR2 SMNVEV (reference sequence). In DNA form, the CDR3 reads TGTGCCAGCAGCTCGGGACAGGGGAACTACAATGAGCAGTTCTTC. Protein product: CASSSGQGNYNEQFF.

The chain combines TRBV7-9 with TRBJ2-3, with 7 bases that match TRBD1. This CDR3 region has 15 residues. V gave up 1 base and J gave up 6 bases; unmatched junction bases: 7. The germline CDR1 and CDR2 sequences are SEHNR and FQNEAQ (reference sequence). The CDR3 loop reads CASSLGQGREDTQYF. The CDR3 coding sequence is TGTGCCAGCAGCTTAGGACAGGGTAGGGAGGATACGCAGTATTTT. The variable domain in full, completed from reference TRBV7-9 and TRBJ2-3, reads DTGVSQNPRHKITKRGQNVTFRCDPISEHNRLYWYRQTLGQGPEFLTYFQNEAQLEKSRLLSDRFSAERPKGSFSTLEIQRTEQGDSAMYLCASSLGQGREDTQYFGPGTRLTVL.

The chain carries TRBV5-1 and TRBJ1-5, with 9 nucleotides matching TRBD1. Germline V CDR1 and CDR2: SGHRS, YFSETQ. CDR3 length equals 16 residues. V shed 3 bases, J shed 4 bases, and the junction held 8 bases outside the gene matches. This CDR3 is CASSWGPGQGNQPQHF. DNA of the CDR3: TGCGCCAGCAGCTGGGGACCGGGACAGGGTAATCAGCCCCAGCATTTT.